This passage covers 9 T cell receptor beta chains from one sample sequenced in a study of shared clonotypes between healthy human individuals. Measured with immunoSEQ multiplex PCR; TCRdb has only the in-frame clones, and not every one. Of roughly 450,000 clones in the sample, about four fifths were seen once. The sample taken for sequencing was PBMCs. The source of these receptors is a woman in her thirties or forties in good health. Some clones in this sample may be carry-over from other donors' samples.

The chain combines TRBV4-3 with TRBJ1-4; D ambiguous. CDR1 and CDR2 (germline): LGHNA, YSLEER. The V and J ends lost 5 bases and 8 bases respectively, with 18 bases between them. This CDR3 is built from 15 residues. The CDR3, as DNA: TGCGCCAGCAGCGCCCGGGCAGTGGTCTGGGAAAAACTGTTTTTT. It yields the protein CASSARAVVWEKLFF.

This clone was seen a few times. The chain carries TRBV11-1 and TRBJ1-1; TRBD1 matches at 7 bases. The junction had 10 bases not matched to a gene; V was cut back by 5 bases and J by 4 bases. Germline assignment: CDR1 SGHAT and CDR2 FQDESV (reference sequence). The CDR3 totals 15 residues. Here the CDR3 reads CASSPPTAGGTEAFF. Here the CDR3 DNA reads TGTGCCAGCAGCCCGCCGACGGCAGGGGGCACTGAAGCTTTCTTT.

A word on this clone: One end of the junction does not line up with germline, which may come from a read error. This chain connects TRBV7-7 to TRBJ2-2; D gene uncertain. The CDR3 is made up of 13 amino acids. Germline values: CDR1 SSHAT, CDR2 FNYEAQ (reference sequence). CDR3 residues: CASSLELTGELFF. DNA of the CDR3: TGTGCTAGCAGCTTAGAATTGACCGGGGAGCTGTTTTTT.

J is TRBJ1-1 and V is TRBV20-1; D is unclear. V lost 4 bases, J lost 6 bases, and 9 bases lay in between. Germline values: CDR1 DFQATT, CDR2 SNEGSKA (reference sequence). The CDR3 is made up of 11 amino acids. Written as DNA, the CDR3 is TGCAGTGCTAAGCAGGCAGCTGAAGCTTTCTTT. Translated: CSAKQAAEAFF.

Concerning this clone itself: The sample carries other DNA sequences with the same CDR3. V is TRBV28 and J is TRBJ1-6; D unclear. CDR3 length equals 11 residues. Per germline, CDR1 MDHEN and CDR2 SYDVKM. Trimming shortened V by 2 bases and J by 10 bases, and 3 bases separated the two germline ends. In DNA form, the CDR3 reads TGTGCCAGCAGTTTAGGGTCACCCCTCCACTTT. It yields the protein CASSLGSPLHF.

V is TRBV29-1 and J is TRBJ2-1; D possibly corresponds to TRBD2 (5 bases). Trimming removed 4 bases at V and 5 bases at J, with 6 bases between. Germline V gene data show CDR1 as SQVTM and CDR2 as ANQGSEA. The CDR3 length is 11 residues. The CDR3 loop is CSVARDNEQFF. CDR3 in DNA: TGCAGCGTTGCGCGGGACAATGAGCAGTTCTTC.

The chain couples TRBV11-1 to TRBJ2-2, with D possibly being TRBD1 (6 bases). Germline CDR1 is SGHAT and CDR2 is FQDESV (reference sequence). The CDR3 loop spans 14 amino acids. The V end was cut by 6 bases, the J end by 1 base, with 9 bases between. The DNA of the CDR3 is TGTGCCAGCAGTGACAGGAAGAACACCGGGGAGCTGTTTTTT. Its protein product is CASSDRKNTGELFF. The full variable domain, with the rest looked up from reference TRBV11-1 and TRBJ2-2, is EAEVAQSPRYKITEKSQAVAFWCDPISGHATLYWYRQILGQGPELLVQFQDESVVDDSQLPKDRFSAERLKGVDSTLKIQPAELGDSAMYLCASSDRKNTGELFFGEGSRLTVL.

The J gene is TRBJ2-5, the V gene TRBV5-1, with 9 bases fitting TRBD2. CDR3 size: 14 residues. Trimming cost V 9 bases and J 2 bases; bases outside gene matches: 8. Germline V gene lookup returns CDR1 SGHRS and CDR2 YFSETQ. The CDR3 DNA reads as TGCGCCACCTCGACTAGCGGTAATCAAGAGACCCAGTACTTC. As protein: CATSTSGNQETQYF.

This clone was found a few times. Additional DNA sequences in this sample encode the identical CDR3. The chain couples TRBV18 to TRBJ1-1, with D hard to call. Germline V gives CDR1 KGHSH, CDR2 LQKENI. The CDR3 contains 15 residues. Trimming took off 1 base at V and 1 base at J, with 10 bases between the two ends. The DNA of the CDR3 is TGTGCCAGCTCACCACAGAAGGGAGCGAACACTGAAGCTTTCTTT. This encodes CASSPQKGANTEAFF.